A selection of T cell receptor beta chains follows, all from one sample in a study of CD4 T cells in relation to SARS-CoV-2 and coronaviruses. Profiled with immunoSEQ multiplex PCR; TCRdb holds only in-frame clones, not every one. The sample consists of about 39,000 clones, around 83% of them appearing once. The antigens these receptors bind are not known. Sequenced sample: naive CD4+ T cells from PBMCs, cultured in vitro. These receptors all come from an adult with COVID-19. Both conserved end residues are part of each CDR3.

v_gene: TRBV27
j_gene: TRBJ2-7
len: 13
CDR3aa: CASNPIADGEQYF

v_gene: TRBV12-3/TRBV12-4
j_gene: TRBJ2-2
len: 13
CDR3aa: CASSSMTTGELFF

v_gene: TRBV2
j_gene: TRBJ2-7
len: 17
CDR3aa: CASSGERLTSGWDEQYF

v_gene: TRBV28
j_gene: TRBJ2-2
len: 14
CDR3aa: CASLEDRATGELFF

v_gene: TRBV4-1
j_gene: TRBJ2-3
len: 16
CDR3aa: CASSQEEWSNWDTQYF

v_gene: TRBV30
j_gene: TRBJ2-2
len: 15
CDR3aa: CAWIGGTENTGELFF

v_gene: TRBV6-6
j_gene: TRBJ2-7
len: 15
CDR3aa: CASSYLSGSVYEQYF

v_gene: TRBV14
j_gene: TRBJ2-3
len: 16
CDR3aa: CASSPRAGQGPDTQYF

v_gene: TRBV5-6
j_gene: TRBJ2-7
len: 14
CDR3aa: CASSFFGGDYEQYF

v_gene: TRBV2
j_gene: TRBJ1-4
len: 14
CDR3aa: CASSDNRGSEKLFF

v_gene: TRBV5-1
j_gene: TRBJ2-4
len: 13
CDR3aa: CASSLPEGDIQYF

v_gene: TRBV6-5
j_gene: TRBJ1-5
len: 13
CDR3aa: CASRGTVNQPQHF

v_gene: TRBV10-2
j_gene: TRBJ1-1
len: 14
CDR3aa: CASSESGVGTEAFF

v_gene: TRBV3-1/TRBV3-2
j_gene: TRBJ2-3
len: 15
CDR3aa: CASSPLGRGTDTQYF

v_gene: TRBV29-1
j_gene: TRBJ2-3
len: 11
CDR3aa: CSVVGADTQYF

v_gene: TRBV2
j_gene: TRBJ2-2
len: 12
CDR3aa: CASKGVGGELFF

v_gene: TRBV28
j_gene: TRBJ2-1
len: 16
CDR3aa: CASRLLRGGPYNEQFF

v_gene: TRBV6-6
j_gene: TRBJ2-5
len: 15
CDR3aa: CASNGLAGRAETQYF

v_gene: TRBV5-1
j_gene: TRBJ1-2
len: 14
CDR3aa: CASSPGGRLYGYTF

v_gene: TRBV4-3
j_gene: TRBJ2-1
len: 18
CDR3aa: CASSQCPVCITGSGFGFF

v_gene: TRBV20-1
j_gene: TRBJ2-7
len: 10
CDR3aa: CSARHQEQYF

v_gene: TRBV5-4
j_gene: TRBJ2-5
len: 14
CDR3aa: CASSSGTIEETQYF

v_gene: TRBV6-6
j_gene: TRBJ2-1
len: 15
CDR3aa: CASRSGTSGRDEQFF

v_gene: TRBV28
j_gene: TRBJ1-5
len: 15
CDR3aa: CASEPRETRNQPQHF

v_gene: TRBV5-1
j_gene: TRBJ2-7
len: 16
CDR3aa: CASSRFMVESSYEQYF

v_gene: TRBV18
j_gene: TRBJ2-5
len: 14
CDR3aa: CASSREGPRETQYF

v_gene: TRBV27
j_gene: TRBJ2-7
len: 15
CDR3aa: CASRPPDRGLEEQYF

v_gene: TRBV5-5
j_gene: TRBJ1-5
len: 16
CDR3aa: CASSPEGPFSNQPQHF

v_gene: TRBV7-7
j_gene: TRBJ1-4
len: 14
CDR3aa: CASLNRRVSEKLFF

v_gene: TRBV29-1
j_gene: TRBJ2-2
len: 16
CDR3aa: CSVGGLWGRAGGELFF

v_gene: TRBV19
j_gene: TRBJ2-1
len: 16
CDR3aa: CASTLGAASSYNEQFF

v_gene: TRBV19
j_gene: TRBJ2-7
len: 14
CDR3aa: CASSILAGFYEQYF

v_gene: TRBV18
j_gene: TRBJ2-7
len: 11
CDR3aa: CASSPGGEQYF

v_gene: TRBV6-4
j_gene: TRBJ2-1
len: 13
CDR3aa: CASSKDRGYEQFF

v_gene: TRBV7-9
j_gene: TRBJ2-6
len: 19
CDR3aa: CASSLLDPPGGTGANVLTF

v_gene: TRBV6-5
j_gene: TRBJ1-5
len: 15
CDR3aa: CASRERTQSNQPQHF

v_gene: TRBV10-3
j_gene: TRBJ1-2
len: 13
CDR3aa: CAISEGATGGYTF

v_gene: TRBV5-8
j_gene: TRBJ2-1
len: 11
CDR3aa: CASSWGQVKFF

v_gene: TRBV5-1
j_gene: TRBJ2-3
len: 16
CDR3aa: CASSFLARLNTDTQYF

v_gene: TRBV2
j_gene: TRBJ2-3
len: 14
CDR3aa: CASTSSGRFDTQYF

v_gene: TRBV11-2
j_gene: TRBJ2-4
len: 15
CDR3aa: CASSTIREGINIQYF

v_gene: TRBV24-1
j_gene: TRBJ2-3
len: 19
CDR3aa: CATSDRGTSGRSFRDTQYF